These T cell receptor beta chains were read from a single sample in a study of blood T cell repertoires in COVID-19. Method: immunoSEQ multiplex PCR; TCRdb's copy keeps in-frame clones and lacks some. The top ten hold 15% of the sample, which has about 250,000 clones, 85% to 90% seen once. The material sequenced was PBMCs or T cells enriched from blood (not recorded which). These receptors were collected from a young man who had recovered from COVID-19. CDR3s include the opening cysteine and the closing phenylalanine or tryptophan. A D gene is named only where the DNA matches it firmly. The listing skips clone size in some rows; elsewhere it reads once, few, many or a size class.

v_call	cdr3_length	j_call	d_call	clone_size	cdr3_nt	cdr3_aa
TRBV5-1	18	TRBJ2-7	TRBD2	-	TGCGCCAGCAGCTTGTATGGACTAGCGGGAGACTCCTCCTACGAGCAGTACTTC	CASSLYGLAGDSSYEQYF
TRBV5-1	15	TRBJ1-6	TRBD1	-	TGCGCCAGCAGGGGACAGGGGGAGAGGAATTCACCCCTCCACTTT	CASRGQGERNSPLHF
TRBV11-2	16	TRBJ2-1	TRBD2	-	TGTGCCAGCAGCTTCTGGTGGGCGGGAGGGGGCAATGAGCAGTTCTTC	CASSFWWAGGGNEQFF
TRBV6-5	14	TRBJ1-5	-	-	TGTAAGGGAGGGGACGTGGTTTTTGATCAGCCCCAGCATTTT	CKGGDVVFDQPQHF
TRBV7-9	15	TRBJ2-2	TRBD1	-	TGTGCCAGCAGCTTCCTGGACAGGACGGCCGGGGAGCTGTTTTTT	CASSFLDRTAGELFF
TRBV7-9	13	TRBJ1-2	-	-	TGTGCCAGCAGCTTAGCAGGAGCCTATGGCTACACCTTC	CASSLAGAYGYTF
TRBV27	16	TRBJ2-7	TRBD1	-	TGTGCCAGCAGTTTCCTCGGGACAGGGGGCTCATACGAGCAGTACTTC	CASSFLGTGGSYEQYF
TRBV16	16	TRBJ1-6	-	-	TGTGCCAGCAGCCAATCGTTCACCAGAAATGGCTCACCCCTCCACTTT	CASSQSFTRNGSPLHF
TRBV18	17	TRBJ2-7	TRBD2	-	TGTGCCAGCTCACCCCAATCTGGGCGGGAGAGGCCCTACGAGCAGTACTTC	CASSPQSGRERPYEQYF
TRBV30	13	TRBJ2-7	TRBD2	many	TGTGCCTGGAGTGTCAGCGGGAGCTACGAGCAGTACTTC	CAWSVSGSYEQYF
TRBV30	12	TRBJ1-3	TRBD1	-	TGTGCCTGGGGGACAGTTGGAAACACCATATATTTT	CAWGTVGNTIYF
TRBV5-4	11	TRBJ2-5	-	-	TGTGCCAGCAGCTCCAGGGAGACCCAGTACTTC	CASSSRETQYF
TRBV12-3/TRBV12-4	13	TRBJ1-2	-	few	TGTGCCAGCAGGAACTCAGGGGCGGAGGGCTACACCTTC	CASRNSGAEGYTF
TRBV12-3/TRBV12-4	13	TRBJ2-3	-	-	TGTGCCAGCTCAGGGTTTCACACAGATACGCAGTATTTT	CASSGFHTDTQYF
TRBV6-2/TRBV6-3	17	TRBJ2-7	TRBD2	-	TGTGCCAGCAGTTACCCAACTAGCGGGAGGAAGACCTACGAGCAGTACTTC	CASSYPTSGRKTYEQYF
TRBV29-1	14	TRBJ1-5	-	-	TGCAGCGTTCCCAGGATGTGTAGCAATCAGCCCCAGCATTTT	CSVPRMCSNQPQHF
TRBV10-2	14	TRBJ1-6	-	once	TGCGCCAGCAGTGAGCCTGTGGGGCCTTCACCCCTCCACTTT	CASSEPVGPSPLHF
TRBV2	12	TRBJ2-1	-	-	TGTGCCAGCAGTTCGGACTTTAATGAGCAGTTCTTC	CASSSDFNEQFF
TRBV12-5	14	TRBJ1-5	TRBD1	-	TGTGCTAGTGCCCTGACAGGGGCGTATCAGCCCCAGCATTTT	CASALTGAYQPQHF
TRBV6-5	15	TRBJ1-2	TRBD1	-	TGTGCCAGCAGTTACTCGGTGGGACAGCAATATGGCTACACCTTC	CASSYSVGQQYGYTF
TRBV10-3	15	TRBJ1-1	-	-	TGTGCCATCAGTGAAGTTAGGGACACGTCGACTGAAGCTTTCTTT	CAISEVRDTSTEAFF
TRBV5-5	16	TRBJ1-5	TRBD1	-	TGTGCCAGCAGCGTCACGGCAGGGGGCAGCAATCAGCCCCAGCATTTT	CASSVTAGGSNQPQHF